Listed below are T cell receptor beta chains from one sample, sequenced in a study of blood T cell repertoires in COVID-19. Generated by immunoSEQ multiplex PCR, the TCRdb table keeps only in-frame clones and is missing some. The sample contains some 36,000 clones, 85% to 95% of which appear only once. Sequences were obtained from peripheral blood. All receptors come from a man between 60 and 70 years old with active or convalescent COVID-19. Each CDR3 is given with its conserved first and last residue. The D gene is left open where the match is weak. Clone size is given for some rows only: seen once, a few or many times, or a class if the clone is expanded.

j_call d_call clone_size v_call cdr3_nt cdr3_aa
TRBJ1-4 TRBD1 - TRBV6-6 TGTGCCAGCAGGTCCCCGAGGACAGGGTCGGAAAAACTGTTTTTT CASRSPRTGSEKLFF
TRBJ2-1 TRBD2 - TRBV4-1 TGCGCCAGCAGGGCCTTTATCGGGAGGGCCGGGGATGAGCAGTTCTTC CASRAFIGRAGDEQFF
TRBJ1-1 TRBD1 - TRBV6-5 TGTGCCAGCAGTTACAGGACAGGGGGCACTGAAGCTTTCTTT CASSYRTGGTEAFF
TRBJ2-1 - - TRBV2 TGTGCCAGCAGTCCCTCTTCGAGCTCCTACAATGAGCAGTTCTTC CASSPSSSSYNEQFF
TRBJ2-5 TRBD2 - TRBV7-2 TGTGCCAGCAGCCCCCCTCCGGGACTAGCGGGCGAGACCCAGTACTTC CASSPPPGLAGETQYF
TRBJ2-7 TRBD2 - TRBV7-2 TGTGCCAGCAGCTTAGCAGAGGATAGCGGGGGGCCCGAGTCATCCTACGAGCAGTACTTC CASSLAEDSGGPESSYEQYF
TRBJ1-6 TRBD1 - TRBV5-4 TGTGCCAGCAGCCTACCCCTGACAGGGGGAAATTCACCCCTCCACTTT CASSLPLTGGNSPLHF
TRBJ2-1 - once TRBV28 TGTGCCAGCAGTGCCCCGGGGAGACGGAATGAGCAGTTCTTC CASSAPGRRNEQFF
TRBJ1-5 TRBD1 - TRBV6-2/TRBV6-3 TGTGCCAGCAGCCCAACAGGGGGGTTTTATCAGCCCCAGCATTTT CASSPTGGFYQPQHF
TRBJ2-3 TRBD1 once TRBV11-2 TGTGCCAGCGAGACAGGGTTCACAGATACGCAGTATTTT CASETGFTDTQYF
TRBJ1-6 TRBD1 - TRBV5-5 TGTGCCAGCAGCCTGGGACAGGCGATCCACTTACCCCTCCACTTT CASSLGQAIHLPLHF
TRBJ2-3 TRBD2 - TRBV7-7 TGTGCTAGCAGCTTGGGACTAGCGGGAGATACGCAGTATTTT CASSLGLAGDTQYF
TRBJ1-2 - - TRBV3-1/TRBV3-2 TGTGCCAGCAGCCAAGAAACGGGTTATTATGGCTACACCTTC CASSQETGYYGYTF
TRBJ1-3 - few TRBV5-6 TGTGCCAGCAGCCTAACAGCTCTCTCACATGGAAACACCATATATTTT CASSLTALSHGNTIYF
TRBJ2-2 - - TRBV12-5 TGTGCTAGTGGTCAGGATAGTAAGACCGGGGAGCTGTTTTTT CASGQDSKTGELFF
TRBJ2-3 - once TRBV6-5 TGTGCCAGCAGTTCCTCCTTAGCGGCCACAGATACGCAGTATTTT CASSSSLAATDTQYF
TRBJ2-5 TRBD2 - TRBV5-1 TGCGCCAGCAGCTTGGGGACTAGCCCGTACCAAGAGACCCAGTACTTC CASSLGTSPYQETQYF
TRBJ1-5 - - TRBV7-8 TGTGCCAGCAGCTTAGAACGCACAGGGTCCAATCAGCCCCAGCATTTT CASSLERTGSNQPQHF
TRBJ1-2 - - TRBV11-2 TGTGCCAGCAGCCGCCCACAGGACTATGGCTACACCTTC CASSRPQDYGYTF
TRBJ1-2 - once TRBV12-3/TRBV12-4 TGTGCCAGCAGTCAAGGGACTGGCGGTGGCTACACCTTC CASSQGTGGGYTF
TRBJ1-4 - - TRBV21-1 TGTGCCAGCAGCACTAAGGGGCAGGGAAGGAAACTGTTTTTT CASSTKGQGRKLFF
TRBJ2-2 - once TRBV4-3 TGCGCCAGCAGCCAGTTTAGGGGACATTCCTACCTGAACACCGGGGAGCTGTTTTTT CASSQFRGHSYLNTGELFF
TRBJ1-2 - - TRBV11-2 TGTGCCAGCAGCCCTAGATCGGGGTTTTACTATGGCTACACCTTC CASSPRSGFYYGYTF
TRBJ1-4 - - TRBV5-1 TGCGCCAGCAGCGACCCCCGGGGAGCTAATGAAAAACTGTTTTTT CASSDPRGANEKLFF
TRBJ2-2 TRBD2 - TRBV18 TGTGCCAGCTCATCTGCGGGAGGAGTCGGGGAGCTGTTTTTT CASSSAGGVGELFF
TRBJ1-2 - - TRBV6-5 TGTGCCAGCAGCCAGGGTCCCCTAGGCTATGGCTACACCTTC CASSQGPLGYGYTF
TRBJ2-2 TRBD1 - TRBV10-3 TGTGCCATCAGTGGTAGGCAGGGGGCTTCGAACACCGGGGAGCTGTTTTTT CAISGRQGASNTGELFF
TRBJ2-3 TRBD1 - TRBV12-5 TGTGCTAGTGGTTTCCGGTTTAACAGGGGCGCCTTCACAGATACGCAGTATTTT CASGFRFNRGAFTDTQYF
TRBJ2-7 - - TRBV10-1 TGCGCCAGCAGCGGGGGTGTCCCTCCAACCGAGCAGTACTTC CASSGGVPPTEQYF
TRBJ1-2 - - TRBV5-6 TGTGCCAGCAGCTTCAACGCAGGCGTAAACTATGGCTACACCTTC CASSFNAGVNYGYTF
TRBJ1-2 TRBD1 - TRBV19 TGTGCCAGCCGGGACAGCCCCCTGGGGATCTATGGCTACACCTTC CASRDSPLGIYGYTF
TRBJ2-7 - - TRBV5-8 TGTGCCAGCAGCTTCCCCCAAGGGTCAGGGGCTTCCTACGAGCAGTACTTC CASSFPQGSGASYEQYF
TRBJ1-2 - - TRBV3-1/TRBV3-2 TGTGCCAGCAGCCAACTCGGGGGGGCGTATGGCTACACCTTC CASSQLGGAYGYTF
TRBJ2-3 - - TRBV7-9 TGTGCCAGGAGCAGAGGGCAGACAGATACGCAGTATTTT CARSRGQTDTQYF
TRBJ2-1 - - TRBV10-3 TGTGCCATCAGTGCGTCTCAGGGGGGACACAATGAGCAGTTCTTC CAISASQGGHNEQFF
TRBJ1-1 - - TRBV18 TGTGCCAGCTCACCAAGGCAGGGTGCTGAAGCTTTCTTT CASSPRQGAEAFF
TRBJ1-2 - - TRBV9 TGTGCCAGCAGCGTGCAGAATAACTATGGCTACACCTTC CASSVQNNYGYTF
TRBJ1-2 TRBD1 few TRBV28 TGTGCCAGCAGTTTGGGACAGTTCTATGGCTACACCTTC CASSLGQFYGYTF
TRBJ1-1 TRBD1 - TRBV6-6 TGTGCCAGCAGTTACCTATCGACAGGGGACACTGAAGCTTTCTTT CASSYLSTGDTEAFF
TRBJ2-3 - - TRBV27 TGTGCCAGCAGGCGCCTAGCTAGCACAGATACGCAGTATTTT CASRRLASTDTQYF
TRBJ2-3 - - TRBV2 TGTGCCAGCAAGACTAGGCGAGGCACAGATACGCAGTATTTT CASKTRRGTDTQYF